This T cell receptor beta chain appears in the sequencing data of a study of human CD8 memory T cell subsets. General study findings and limits: Minimal repertoire overlap was seen between stem-like memory T cells and precursor exhausted T cells.

Comment on this clonotype: The antigen is unknown.

Generation of TCR beta libraries used UMI-labeled 5' RACE. TCRdb reworked the 5' RACE reads into one entry per CDR3 protein, no DNA. This table lists around 10,000 distinct CDR3 sequences. Sequenced: CD8+ stem-like memory T cells (TSCM and TCM) sorted from PBMCs. Subset defined: stem-like memory CD8 T cells (TSTEM), CCR7+ PD-1- TIGIT-. This receptor was obtained from a human donor in good health.

The CDR3: CASSQVKSSTDTQYF. The chain combines TRBV4-1 with TRBJ2-3. CDR1 is MGHRA, CDR2 YSYEKL, per germline. This CDR3 spans 15 amino acids.